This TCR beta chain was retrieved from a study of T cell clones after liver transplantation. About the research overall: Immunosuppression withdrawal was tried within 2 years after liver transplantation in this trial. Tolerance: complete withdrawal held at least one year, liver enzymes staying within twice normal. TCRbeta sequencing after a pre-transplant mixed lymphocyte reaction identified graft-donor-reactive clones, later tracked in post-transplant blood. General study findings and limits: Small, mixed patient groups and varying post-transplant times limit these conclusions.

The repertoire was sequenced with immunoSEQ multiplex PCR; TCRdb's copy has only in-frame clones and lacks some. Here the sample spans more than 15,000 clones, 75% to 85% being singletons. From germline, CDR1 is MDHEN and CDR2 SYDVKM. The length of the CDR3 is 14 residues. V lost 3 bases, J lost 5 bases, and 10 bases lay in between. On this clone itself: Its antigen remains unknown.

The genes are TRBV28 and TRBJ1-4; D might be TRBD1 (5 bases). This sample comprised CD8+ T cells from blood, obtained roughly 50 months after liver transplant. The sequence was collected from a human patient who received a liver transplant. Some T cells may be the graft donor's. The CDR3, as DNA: TGTGCCAGCAGTTTGCAGGGAGAGAATGAAAAACTGTTTTTT. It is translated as CASSLQGENEKLFF.